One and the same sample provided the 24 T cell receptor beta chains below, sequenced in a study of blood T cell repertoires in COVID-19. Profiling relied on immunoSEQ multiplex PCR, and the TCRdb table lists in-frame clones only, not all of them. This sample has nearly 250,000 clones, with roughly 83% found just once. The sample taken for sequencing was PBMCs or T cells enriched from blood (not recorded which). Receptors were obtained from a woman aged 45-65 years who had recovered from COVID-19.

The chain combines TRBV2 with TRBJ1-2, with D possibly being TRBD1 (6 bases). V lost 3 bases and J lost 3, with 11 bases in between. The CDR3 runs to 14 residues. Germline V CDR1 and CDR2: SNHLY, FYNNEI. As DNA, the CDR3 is TGTGCCAGCAGTGACGTGGCAGGGGACTATGGCTACACCTTC. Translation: CASSDVAGDYGYTF.

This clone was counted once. In DNA form, the CDR3 reads TGTGCCAGCAGCGTAGGGCAGGGGAATCAGCCCCAGCATTTT. It translates to CASSVGQGNQPQHF. J is TRBJ1-5 and V is TRBV9, with TRBD1 as a possible D gene (6 bases). Germline values: CDR1 SGDLS, CDR2 YYNGEE. The germline V and J ends were trimmed by 0 bases and 4 bases, with 8 bases remaining between them. The CDR3 spans 14 residues. The entire variable domain, with the rest obtained from reference TRBV9 and TRBJ1-5, is as follows: DSGVTQTPKHLITATGQRVTLRCSPRSGDLSVYWYQQSLDQGLQFLIQYYNGEERAKGNILERFSAQQFPDLHSELNLSSLELGDSALYFCASSVGQGNQPQHFGDGTRLSIL.

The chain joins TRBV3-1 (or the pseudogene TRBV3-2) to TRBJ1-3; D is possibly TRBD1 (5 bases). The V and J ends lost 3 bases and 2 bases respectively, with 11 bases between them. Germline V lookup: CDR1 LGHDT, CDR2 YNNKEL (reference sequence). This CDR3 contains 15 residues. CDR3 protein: CASSQGGVAGNTIYF. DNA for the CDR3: TGTGCCAGCAGCCAGGGAGGGGTAGCTGGAAACACCATATATTTT.

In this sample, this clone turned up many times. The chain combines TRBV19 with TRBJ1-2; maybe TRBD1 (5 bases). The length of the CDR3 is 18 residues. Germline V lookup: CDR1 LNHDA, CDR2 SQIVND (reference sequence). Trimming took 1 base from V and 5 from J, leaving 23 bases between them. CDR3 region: CASSIGVGAGSSPYGYTF. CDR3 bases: TGTGCCAGTAGTATAGGGGTCGGTGCAGGGTCCTCCCCGTATGGCTACACCTTC.

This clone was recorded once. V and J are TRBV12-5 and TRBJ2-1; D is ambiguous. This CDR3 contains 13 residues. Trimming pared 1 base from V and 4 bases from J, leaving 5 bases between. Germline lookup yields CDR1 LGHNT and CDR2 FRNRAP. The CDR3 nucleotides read TGTGCTAGTGGTTTGGGCTATTACAATGAGCAGTTCTTC. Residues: CASGLGYYNEQFF.

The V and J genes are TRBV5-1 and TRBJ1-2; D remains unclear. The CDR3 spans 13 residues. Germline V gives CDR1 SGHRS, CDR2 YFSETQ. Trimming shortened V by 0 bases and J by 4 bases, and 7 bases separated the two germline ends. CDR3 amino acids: CASSLEQPYGYTF. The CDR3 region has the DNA TGCGCCAGCAGCTTGGAACAGCCCTATGGCTACACCTTC.

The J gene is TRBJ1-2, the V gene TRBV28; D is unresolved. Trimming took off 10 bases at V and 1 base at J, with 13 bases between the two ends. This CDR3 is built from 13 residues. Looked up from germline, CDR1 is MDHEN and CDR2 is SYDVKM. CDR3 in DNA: TGTGCCACCTCTGAGGGATTTAACTATGGCTACACCTTC. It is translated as CATSEGFNYGYTF.

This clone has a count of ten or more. CDR3 bases: TGTGCCATCAGACCGGGACAGGGGTATATTGGGGAGCTGTTTTTT. Translated, it gives CAIRPGQGYIGELFF. The chain has TRBV10-3 and TRBJ2-2; TRBD1 matches at 10 bases. The V and J ends lost 6 bases and 8 bases, in that order; junction bases with no gene match: 9. This CDR3 has 15 residues. CDR1 is ENHRY and CDR2 is SYGVKD in the germline V gene.

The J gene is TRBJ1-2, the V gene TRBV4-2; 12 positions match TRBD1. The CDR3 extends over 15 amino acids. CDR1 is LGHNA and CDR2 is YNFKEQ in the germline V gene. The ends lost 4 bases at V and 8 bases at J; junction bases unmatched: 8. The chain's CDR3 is CASSPRDRGQEGYTF. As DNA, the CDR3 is TGTGCCAGCAGCCCGCGGGACAGGGGGCAGGAGGGCTACACCTTC.

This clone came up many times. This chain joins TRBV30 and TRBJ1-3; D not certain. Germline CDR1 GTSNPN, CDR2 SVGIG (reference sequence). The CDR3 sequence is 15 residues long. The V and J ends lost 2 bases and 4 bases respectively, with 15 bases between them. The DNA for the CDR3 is TGTGCCTGGAGTCGACTAACGAACCTCGGAAACACCATATATTTT. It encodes CAWSRLTNLGNTIYF.

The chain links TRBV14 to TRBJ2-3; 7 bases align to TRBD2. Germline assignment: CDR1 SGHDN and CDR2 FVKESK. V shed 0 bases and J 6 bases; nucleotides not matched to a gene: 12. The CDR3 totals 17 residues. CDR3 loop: CASSQDWAGVSSDTQYF. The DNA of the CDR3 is TGTGCCAGCAGCCAAGACTGGGCGGGAGTATCGTCCGATACGCAGTATTTT.

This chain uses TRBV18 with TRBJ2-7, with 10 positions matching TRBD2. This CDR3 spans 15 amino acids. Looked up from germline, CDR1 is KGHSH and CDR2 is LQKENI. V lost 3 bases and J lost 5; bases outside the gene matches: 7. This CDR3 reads CASSPTSGTSHEQYF. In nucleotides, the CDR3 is TGTGCCAGCTCACCCACTAGCGGGACGTCCCACGAGCAGTACTTC.

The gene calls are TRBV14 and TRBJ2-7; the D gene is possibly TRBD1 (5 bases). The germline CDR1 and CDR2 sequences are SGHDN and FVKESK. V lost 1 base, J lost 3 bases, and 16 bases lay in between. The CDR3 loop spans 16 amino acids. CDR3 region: CASSQGWQGLNYEQYF. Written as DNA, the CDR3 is TGTGCCAGCAGCCAAGGGTGGCAGGGCCTCAACTACGAGCAGTACTTC.

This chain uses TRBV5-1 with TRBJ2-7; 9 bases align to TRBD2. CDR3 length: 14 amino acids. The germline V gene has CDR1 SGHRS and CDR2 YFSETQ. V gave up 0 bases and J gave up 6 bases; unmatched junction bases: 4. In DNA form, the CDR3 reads TGCGCCAGCAGCTTGGATAGCGGGAGAGGCGAGCAGTACTTC. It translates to CASSLDSGRGEQYF.

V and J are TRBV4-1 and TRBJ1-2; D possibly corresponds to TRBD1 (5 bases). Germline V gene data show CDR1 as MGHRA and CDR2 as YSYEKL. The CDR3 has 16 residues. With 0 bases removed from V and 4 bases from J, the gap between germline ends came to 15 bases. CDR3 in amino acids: CASSQEGFRVLYGYTF. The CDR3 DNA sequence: TGCGCCAGCAGCCAAGAGGGCTTCAGGGTCCTCTATGGCTACACCTTC.

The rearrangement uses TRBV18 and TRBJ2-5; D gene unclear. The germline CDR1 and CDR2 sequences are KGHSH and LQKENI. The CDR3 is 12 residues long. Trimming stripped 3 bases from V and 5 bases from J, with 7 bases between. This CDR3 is CASSPPRETQYF. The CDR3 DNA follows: TGTGCCAGCTCACCTCCCCGGGAGACCCAGTACTTC.

Here the CDR3 reads CASSTEQYSGNTIYF. CDR3 sequence (DNA): TGTGCCAGCAGTACGGAACAGTACTCTGGAAACACCATATATTTT. The rearrangement links TRBV25-1 to TRBJ1-3; D is unclear. Germline values: CDR1 MGHDK, CDR2 SYGVNS. V was shortened by 5 bases and J by 0 bases, with 11 bases between the two germline ends. The length of the CDR3 is 15 residues.

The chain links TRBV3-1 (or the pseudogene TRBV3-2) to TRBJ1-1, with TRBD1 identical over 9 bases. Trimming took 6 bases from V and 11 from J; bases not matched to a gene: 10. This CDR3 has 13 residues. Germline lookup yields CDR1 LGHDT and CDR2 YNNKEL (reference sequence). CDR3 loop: CASRQRGTGLAFF. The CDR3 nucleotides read TGTGCCAGCAGACAAAGAGGGACAGGGCTGGCTTTCTTT.

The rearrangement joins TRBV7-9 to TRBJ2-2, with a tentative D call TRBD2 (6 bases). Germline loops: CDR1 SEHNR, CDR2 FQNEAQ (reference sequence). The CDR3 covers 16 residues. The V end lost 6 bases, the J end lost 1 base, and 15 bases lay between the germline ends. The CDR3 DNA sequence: TGTGCCAGCAGAGGCGAGCCCGGGAGGAACACCGGGGAGCTGTTTTTT. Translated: CASRGEPGRNTGELFF. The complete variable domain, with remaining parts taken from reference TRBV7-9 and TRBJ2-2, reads DTGVSQNPRHKITKRGQNVTFRCDPISEHNRLYWYRQTLGQGPEFLTYFQNEAQLEKSRLLSDRFSAERPKGSFSTLEIQRTEQGDSAMYLCASRGEPGRNTGELFFGEGSRLTVL.

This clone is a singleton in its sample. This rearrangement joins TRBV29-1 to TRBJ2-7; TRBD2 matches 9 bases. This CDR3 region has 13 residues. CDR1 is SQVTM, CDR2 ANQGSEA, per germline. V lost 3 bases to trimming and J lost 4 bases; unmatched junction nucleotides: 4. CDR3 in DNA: TGCAGCGTTGATAGCGGGGGTGGGTACGAGCAGTACTTC. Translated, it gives CSVDSGGGYEQYF.

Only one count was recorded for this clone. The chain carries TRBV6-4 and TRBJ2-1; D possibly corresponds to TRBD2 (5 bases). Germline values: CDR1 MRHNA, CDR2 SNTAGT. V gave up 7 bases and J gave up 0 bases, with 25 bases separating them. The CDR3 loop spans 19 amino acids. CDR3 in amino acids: CASTSRVEGGSSSYNEQFF. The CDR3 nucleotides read TGTGCCAGCACAAGTCGAGTTGAAGGCGGGTCAAGCTCCTACAATGAGCAGTTCTTC.

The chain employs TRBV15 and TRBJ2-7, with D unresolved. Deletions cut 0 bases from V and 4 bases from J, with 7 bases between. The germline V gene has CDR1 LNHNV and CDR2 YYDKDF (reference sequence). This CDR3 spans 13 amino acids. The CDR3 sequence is CATSRDYLYEQYF. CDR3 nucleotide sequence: TGTGCCACCAGCAGAGATTACTTATACGAGCAGTACTTC.

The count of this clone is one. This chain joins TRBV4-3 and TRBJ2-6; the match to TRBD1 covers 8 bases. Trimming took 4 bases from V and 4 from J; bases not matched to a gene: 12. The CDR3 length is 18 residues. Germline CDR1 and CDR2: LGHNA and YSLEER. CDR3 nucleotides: TGCGCCAGCAGCCGCAGCCGACAGGGGTCAACGGGGGCCAACGTCCTGACTTTC. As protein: CASSRSRQGSTGANVLTF.

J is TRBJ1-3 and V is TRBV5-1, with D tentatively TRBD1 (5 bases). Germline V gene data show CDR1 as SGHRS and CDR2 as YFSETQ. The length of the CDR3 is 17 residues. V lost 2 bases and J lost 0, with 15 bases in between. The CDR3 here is CASSFLQGINSGNTIYF. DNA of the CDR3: TGCGCCAGCAGCTTTTTGCAGGGTATCAACTCTGGAAACACCATATATTTT.